This entry lists 31 T cell receptor beta chains sequenced from one sample in a study of blood T cells in healthy people across ages. A second PCR of roughly 7 to 11 cycles used a sample-barcoded 5' primer and a J-beta primer mix. TCRdb recomputed calls from the 5' RACE reads with MiXCR, one row per CDR3 protein. Seen here are about 540,000 distinct CDR3 sequences, less than 25% observed once, and the top ten hold roughly 10%. These sequences were also reported in another study, on T cells of mothers and their children.

Sequenced sample: blood. The source is a boy aged 10-17 years in good health.

The chain has TRBV12-3 or TRBV12-4 and TRBJ1-1; the D gene is possibly TRBD1 (5 bases). Trimming took 5 bases from V and 6 from J, leaving 16 bases between them. The CDR3 contains 14 residues. The CDR3 spells CASSPLSGIPEAFF. The CDR3 DNA sequence: TGTGCCAGCAGTCCCCTCTCAGGGATTCCTGAAGCTTTCTTT.

The V and J genes are TRBV2 and TRBJ1-4; 10 bases line up with TRBD1. The germline CDR1 and CDR2 sequences are SNHLY and FYNNEI. The trim removed 9 bases at V and 7 bases at J, leaving 17 bases unmatched. This CDR3 has 17 residues. CDR3: CASKLSFGGQGVEKLFF. CDR3 coding DNA: TGTGCCAGTAAGCTAAGTTTCGGAGGACAGGGGGTTGAAAAACTGTTTTTT.

This chain joins TRBV4-1 and TRBJ1-1; 8 nucleotides agree with TRBD1. V was clipped by 1 base and J by 10 bases; unmatched bases: 8. This CDR3 is built from 14 residues. The germline CDR1 and CDR2 sequences are MGHRA and YSYEKL. The CDR3 spells CASSQGGQGTLAFF. CDR3 nucleotides: TGCGCCAGCAGCCAAGGAGGACAGGGAACTTTAGCTTTCTTT.

The chain employs TRBV7-9 and TRBJ2-3; a weak D match, TRBD1 (6 bases). The V and J ends lost 5 bases and 2 bases respectively, with 11 bases between them. The CDR3 totals 14 residues. Germline assignment: CDR1 SEHNR and CDR2 FQNEAQ (reference sequence). CDR3 sequence (DNA): TGTGCCAGCAGCCCACGACAGGACACAGATACGCAGTATTTT. Amino acid sequence: CASSPRQDTDTQYF.

This chain joins TRBV7-2 and TRBJ2-7; TRBD2 matches at 11 bases. From germline, CDR1 is SGHTA and CDR2 FQGNSA. With 3 bases clipped from V and 0 bases from J, the junction kept 7 bases outside the gene matches. CDR3 length equals 17 residues. The CDR3 spells CASSLATSGGSSYEQYF. The CDR3 DNA reads TGTGCCAGCAGCTTGGCAACTAGCGGGGGTAGCTCCTACGAGCAGTACTTC.

This clonotype occurred a few times. The chain links TRBV5-1 to TRBJ2-3; 7 bases match TRBD2. Trimming at V came to 7 bases and at J to 5 bases, leaving 7 bases not matched to a gene. Germline-derived CDR1 and CDR2 are SGHRS and YFSETQ. The CDR3 runs to 13 residues. In DNA form, the CDR3 reads TGCGCCAGCGGATCGGGGGGTGGAGATACGCAGTATTTT. It specifies CASGSGGGDTQYF.

Turning to this clonotype: A much larger clone lies a single base off, so this may be a read error. V gene TRBV28 combines with J gene TRBJ2-7, with 13 bases lining up with TRBD2. CDR1 MDHEN and CDR2 SYDVKM come from the germline V gene. The CDR3 totals 15 residues. The CDR3 region is CASSQGTSGAYVQYF. CDR3 in DNA: TGTGCCAGCAGCCAAGGGACTAGCGGGGCCTACGTGCAGTACTTC.

This clonotype was found a few times. V and J are TRBV15 and TRBJ2-1; TRBD1 matches at 7 bases. The better agreement between TRBJ2-7 and the DNA end casts doubt on the J call. The CDR3 covers 14 residues. In germline, CDR1 is LNHNV, CDR2 YYDKDF (reference sequence). As DNA, the CDR3 is TGTGCCACCAGCAACCGACAGGGTTCGGGTGAGCAGTACTTC. It specifies CATSNRQGSGEQYF.

This clonotype was picked up many times. CDR3 protein: CASSFGLAGNNEQFF. The CDR3, as DNA: TGTGCCAGCAGCTTCGGTCTAGCGGGTAACAATGAGCAGTTCTTC. The rearrangement joins TRBV7-3 to TRBJ2-1; 8 bases align to TRBD2. CDR1 is SGHTA and CDR2 is FQGTGA in the germline V gene. V was clipped by 3 bases and J by 5 bases; unmatched bases: 6. The CDR3 has 15 residues.

The rearrangement links TRBV7-2 to TRBJ2-5; D may match TRBD1 or TRBD2 (6 bases each). Near its end, the DNA agrees better with TRBJ2-1, so the J call may be wrong. CDR3 length: 14 amino acids. Germline CDR1 and CDR2: SGHTA and FQGNSA. CDR3 sequence reads: CASSSLGGPGKQFF. In nucleotides, the CDR3 is TGTGCCAGCAGCTCCCTGGGGGGCCCCGGGAAGCAGTTCTTC.

This clonotype was observed a few times. This chain's CDR3 is CASRADRQGEGQPQHF. CDR3 coding DNA: TGTGCCAGCAGGGCAGATAGACAGGGTGAGGGTCAGCCCCAGCATTTT. This chain links TRBV6-6 with TRBJ1-5, with TRBD1 identical over 7 bases. Trimming cost V 6 bases and J 6 bases; bases outside gene matches: 14. The CDR3 sequence is 16 residues long. CDR1 is MNHNY, CDR2 SVGAGI, per germline (reference sequence).

The chain has TRBV7-2 and TRBJ1-3; no clear D gene. V was trimmed by 5 bases and J by 4 bases, leaving 9 bases between them. The CDR3 is made up of 13 amino acids. Germline CDR1 SGHTA, CDR2 FQGNSA. As DNA, the CDR3 is TGTGCCAGCAGCCCGAAGGCAGGAAACACCATATATTTT. It is translated as CASSPKAGNTIYF.

The genes are TRBV5-1 and TRBJ2-3; D unclear. Trimming left V 0 bases short and J 2 bases short, with 10 bases between. The CDR3 consists of 15 residues. From germline, CDR1 is SGHRS and CDR2 YFSETQ. The CDR3 region is CASSLGVGVTDTQYF. The CDR3 nucleotides read TGCGCCAGCAGCTTGGGGGTAGGAGTCACAGATACGCAGTATTTT.

The sample holds a few counts of this clonotype. This chain links TRBV27 with TRBJ2-7, with D unresolved. Germline assignment: CDR1 MNHEY and CDR2 SMNVEV (reference sequence). The germline V and J ends were trimmed by 4 bases and 5 bases, with 12 bases remaining between them. This CDR3 comprises 13 residues. The CDR3 reads CASSWLGVDEQYF. The CDR3, as DNA: TGTGCCAGCAGTTGGCTAGGCGTTGACGAGCAGTACTTC.

V gene TRBV20-1 combines with J gene TRBJ2-5, with 16 bases lining up with TRBD2. The J call may be in error: the DNA end matches TRBJ2-7 better. The CDR3 runs to 19 residues. Per the germline V gene, CDR1 is DFQATT and CDR2 is SNEGSKA (reference sequence). The CDR3 sequence: CSARDLTGTSGRASYEQYF. CDR3 bases: TGCAGTGCTAGAGACTTAACCGGGACTAGCGGGAGGGCCTCCTACGAGCAGTACTTC.

This chain uses TRBV28 with TRBJ2-5; 7 positions agree with TRBD2. The DNA matches TRBJ2-1 better at its end, which makes the J call doubtful. Germline V gives CDR1 MDHEN, CDR2 SYDVKM. The length of the CDR3 is 16 residues. This CDR3 reads CASMGVRGRAVNEQFF. CDR3 sequence (DNA): TGTGCCAGCATGGGTGTTCGGGGGAGGGCCGTAAATGAGCAGTTCTTC.

This clonotype has just a few counts. The chain has TRBV7-3 and TRBJ2-3; D is possibly TRBD1 (5 bases). The CDR3 loop spans 16 amino acids. CDR1 is SGHTA and CDR2 is FQGTGA in the germline V gene. Deletions cut 6 bases from V and 0 bases from J, with 16 bases between. The CDR3 is CASRTLGARSTDTQYF. CDR3 nucleotide sequence: TGTGCCAGCAGGACCCTTGGGGCGCGCAGCACAGATACGCAGTATTTT.

This clonotype has just a few counts. The CDR3 sequence: CSVAHRGQETQYF. In DNA form, the CDR3 reads TGCAGCGTTGCTCACAGGGGACAAGAGACCCAGTACTTC. The chain couples TRBV29-1 to TRBJ2-5; 7 bases are a match to TRBD1. Germline trimming cut 4 bases from V and 2 bases from J; bases unmatched to any gene: 4. Germline CDR1 reads SQVTM; CDR2 reads ANQGSEA. The CDR3 extends over 13 amino acids.

This chain joins TRBV24-1 and TRBJ2-7, with 9 bases that match TRBD2. The J call may not be correct, given that the DNA end is closer to TRBJ2-1. The germline CDR1 and CDR2 sequences are KGHDR and SFDVKD. The CDR3 spans 15 residues. The CDR3, as DNA: TGTGCCACCAGCGCTCCAGGACTAGCGAGGAATGAGCAGTTCTTC. It specifies CATSAPGLARNEQFF.

The V gene is TRBV21-1, the J gene TRBJ2-1. TRBV21-1 has pseudogene status. This CDR3 is 16 amino acids long. As DNA, the CDR3 is TGTGCCAGCAGCCTAAGGAAGGATAGCACCTACAATGAGCAGTTCTTC. Translating gives CASSLRKDSTYNEQFF.

This chain uses TRBV19 with TRBJ2-4; D remains ambiguous. Germline V gene sequence: CDR1 LNHDA, CDR2 SQIVND (reference sequence). V lost 4 bases to trimming and J lost 8 bases, with 9 bases between them. This CDR3 has 12 residues. The CDR3 loop is CASSNLQHIQYF. In DNA, the CDR3 is TGTGCCAGTAGTAATTTGCAGCACATTCAGTACTTC.

Many counts were recorded for this clonotype. The CDR3 region has the DNA TGCAGTGCTAGAGATCCTCAGGGGAGTAGTGAAAAACTGTTTTTT. Encoded protein: CSARDPQGSSEKLFF. V gene TRBV20-1 combines with J gene TRBJ1-4; D may be TRBD1 (6 bases). CDR1 DFQATT and CDR2 SNEGSKA come from the germline V gene (reference sequence). The CDR3 covers 15 residues. The V end lost 0 bases, the J end lost 7 bases, and 15 bases lay between the germline ends.

This chain joins TRBV6-6 and TRBJ2-5; 11 nucleotides match TRBD2. The better agreement between TRBJ2-7 and the DNA end casts doubt on the J call. Germline values: CDR1 MNHNY, CDR2 SVGAGI (reference sequence). CDR3 length: 14 amino acids. The CDR3 here is CASSYLAGGHEQYF. DNA for the CDR3: TGTGCCAGCAGTTATCTAGCGGGGGGTCACGAGCAGTACTTC.

V is TRBV20-1 and J is TRBJ1-2; perhaps TRBD1 as D (5 bases). CDR3 length: 11 residues. The ends were cut back, 6 bases at V and 8 bases at J, with 13 bases in the middle. Per germline, CDR1 DFQATT and CDR2 SNEGSKA (reference sequence). For the CDR3, the DNA is TGCAGTGCAAAGGGGAACGAAGGCTACACCTTC. The encoded protein is CSAKGNEGYTF.

The CDR3 sequence is CASSRTTRGPNYGYTF. CDR3 DNA: TGTGCCAGCAGTCGCACAACCAGGGGGCCTAACTATGGCTACACCTTC. The chain joins TRBV12-3 or TRBV12-4 to TRBJ1-2; TRBD1 aligns across 8 bases. The CDR3 contains 16 residues. With 5 bases clipped from V and 0 bases from J, the junction kept 8 bases outside the gene matches.

There are a few counts of this clonotype. The J gene is TRBJ1-4, the V gene TRBV28; D uncertain. Trimming removed 5 bases from V and 6 bases from J, with 13 bases in between. The CDR3 is 14 residues long. Germline-derived CDR1 and CDR2 are MDHEN and SYDVKM. CDR3 nucleotides: TGTGCCAGCAGTCCGTCAGGTGACTATGAAAAACTGTTTTTT. Protein sequence: CASSPSGDYEKLFF.

The chain combines TRBV7-2 with TRBJ2-2, with D maybe TRBD2 (5 bases). In germline, CDR1 is SGHTA, CDR2 FQGNSA. This CDR3 region has 15 residues. Trimming left V 5 bases short and J 2 bases short, with 12 bases between. The CDR3 protein is CASSPNSVNTGELFF. CDR3 coding DNA: TGTGCCAGCAGCCCAAATAGCGTAAACACCGGGGAGCTGTTTTTT.

This clonotype was seen only a few times. The rearrangement links TRBV29-1 to TRBJ2-5; 10 bases agree with TRBD1. The CDR3 totals 14 residues. Germline lookup yields CDR1 SQVTM and CDR2 ANQGSEA. Unmatched junction bases numbered 13, after V lost 6 bases and J lost 9 bases. The CDR3 spells CSVRDRGSWEAQYF. Written as DNA, the CDR3 is TGCAGCGTGAGGGACAGGGGATCGTGGGAGGCCCAGTACTTC.

J is TRBJ2-3 and V is TRBV20-1; 9 nucleotides line up with TRBD2. The CDR3 is made up of 15 amino acids. V was clipped by 0 bases and J by 5 bases; unmatched bases: 6. CDR1 is DFQATT and CDR2 is SNEGSKA in the germline V gene (reference sequence). CDR3 sequence reads: CSAREGSGSRDTQYF. Here the CDR3 DNA reads TGCAGTGCTAGAGAGGGTAGCGGGAGCCGAGATACGCAGTATTTT.

This clonotype has a handful of counts. This sequence joins TRBV7-6 and TRBJ2-5; D is possibly TRBD2 (5 bases). The germline V and J ends were trimmed by 3 bases and 4 bases, with 9 bases remaining between them. Germline CDR1 is SGHVS and CDR2 is FNYEAQ. CDR3 length equals 13 residues. In DNA, the CDR3 is TGTGCCAGCAGCTTTAGGCGGGTAGAGACCCAGTACTTC. Translation gives CASSFRRVETQYF.

This clonotype was seen many times. The chain links TRBV4-3 to TRBJ2-5, with 7 bases lining up with TRBD1. Trimming cost V 0 bases and J 5 bases; bases outside gene matches: 6. This CDR3 is built from 15 residues. The germline V gene encodes CDR1 LGHNA and CDR2 YSLEER. The CDR3 DNA is TGCGCCAGCAGCCAAGATAGGACAGGCCTGGAGACCCAGTACTTC. Translating it yields CASSQDRTGLETQYF.